This T cell receptor (beta chain) appears in the sequencing data of a study of blood T cell repertoires in COVID-19. In the study overall: Both acute and convalescent COVID-19 samples were obtained from the United States, Italy and Spain.

This CDR3 is built from 17 residues. The trim removed 5 bases at V and 3 bases at J, leaving 9 bases unmatched. Germline V gene sequence: CDR1 MNHEY, CDR2 SVGEGT. As originally analysed: How many nucleated cells were present was estimated from reference gene primer amplification. The data were produced by immunoSEQ multiplex PCR, yet TCRdb's version contains in-frame clones alone and is incomplete. V and J calls and clone size are copied from that table; D and trimming were computed from the DNA. There are 45,000 to 55,000 clones in the sample; around 68% occur only once, and around 10% lies in the top ten.

Source material: peripheral blood. This sequence was found in a woman in her sixties or seventies with acute or convalescent COVID-19. V usage is TRBV6-2 or TRBV6-3 and J usage is TRBJ2-4, with TRBD2 matching 11 bases. The CDR3, as DNA: TGTGCCAGCAGTCCACTAGCGGGAGATTCGGTCAAAAACATTCAGTACTTC. Encoded protein: CASSPLAGDSVKNIQYF.